This TCR beta chain was recorded in a study of blood T cell repertoires in COVID-19. CDR1 GTSNPN and CDR2 SVGIG come from the germline V gene (reference sequence). The CDR3 loop spans 17 amino acids. V lost 0 bases to trimming and J lost 1 base; unmatched junction nucleotides: 9. Assay: immunoSEQ multiplex PCR; the TCRdb copy retains only in-frame clones and omits some. Of hundreds of thousands of clones detected, approximately 87% appear once; the ten largest clones hold 2.3%. The V call is TRBV30, the J call TRBJ1-5, with 7 positions matching TRBD1. This sequence originates from a woman aged 60-75 years with COVID-19, enrolled during active disease. The sequencing input was peripheral blood. CDR3 bases: TGTGCCTGGAGTGTCCTACAGGGGCAAAGGAGCAATCAGCCCCAGCATTTT. It codes for CAWSVLQGQRSNQPQHF. The full variable domain, rest sourced from reference TRBV30 and TRBJ1-5, is SQTIHQWPATLVQPVGSPLSLECTVEGTSNPNLYWYRQAAGRGLQLLFYSVGIGQISSEVPQNLSASRPQDRQFILSSKKLLLSDSGFYLCAWSVLQGQRSNQPQHFGDGTRLSIL.